A selection of T cell receptor beta chains follows, all from one sample in a study of blood T cell repertoires in COVID-19. Method: immunoSEQ multiplex PCR; TCRdb's copy keeps in-frame clones and lacks some. The sample holds some 230,000 clones, roughly 84% seen once. Material for sequencing was peripheral blood. These receptors all stem from a woman aged 45-59 years with acute or convalescent COVID-19. The CDR3 runs from the conserved cysteine through the conserved F or W. A D gene is named only where the DNA matches it firmly. Clone size is not always given. Where it is, it says once, few, many or a class for expanded clones.

J gene	D gene	clone size	V gene	CDR3 protein	CDR3 DNA
TRBJ1-5	TRBD1	.	TRBV5-6	CASSHNGTGCWQPQHF	TGTGCCAGCAGCCATAACGGGACAGGGTGCTGGCAGCCCCAGCATTTT
TRBJ1-2	TRBD1	.	TRBV7-9	CASSLGRGTGGLRYTF	TGTGCCAGCAGCTTAGGACGTGGAACAGGGGGCTTGCGCTACACCTTC
TRBJ1-2	.	.	TRBV28	CASSLEVYGYTF	TGTGCCAGCAGTTTGGAGGTTTATGGCTACACCTTC
TRBJ2-5	TRBD1	.	TRBV15	CATSRTGGIETQYF	TGTGCCACCAGCAGGACAGGGGGGATAGAGACCCAGTACTTC
TRBJ2-2	.	.	TRBV15	CATSRGVAGEGGGELFF	TGTGCCACCAGCAGAGGAGTAGCGGGTGAAGGGGGCGGGGAGCTGTTTTTT
TRBJ2-7	TRBD1	.	TRBV4-2	CASSQDRTGGHSEQYF	TGTGCCAGCAGCCAAGACCGGACAGGGGGCCACTCGGAGCAGTACTTC
TRBJ2-3	TRBD2	.	TRBV12-3/TRBV12-4	CASSYGGADTQYF	TGTGCCAGCAGTTACGGGGGGGCAGATACGCAGTATTTT
TRBJ2-5	TRBD2	.	TRBV5-1	CASSLPSGRAETQYF	TGCGCCAGCAGCTTACCTAGCGGGAGGGCGGAGACCCAGTACTTC
TRBJ1-5	.	.	TRBV5-6	CASSQTSAYSNQPQHF	TGTGCCAGCAGCCAAACGAGTGCGTATAGCAATCAGCCCCAGCATTTT
TRBJ2-7	TRBD1	.	TRBV5-1	CASSLEGAEELYEQYF	TGCGCCAGCAGCTTGGAGGGGGCGGAGGAACTATACGAGCAGTACTTC
TRBJ2-5	.	.	TRBV4-1	CASSQFRQETQYF	TGCGCCAGCAGCCAATTCAGACAAGAGACCCAGTACTTC
TRBJ2-3	TRBD2	.	TRBV18	CASSASGDTDTQYF	TGTGCCAGCTCAGCCAGCGGGGACACAGATACGCAGTATTTT
TRBJ1-5	.	.	TRBV19	CASSIDLGGAGNQPQHF	TGTGCCAGTAGTATAGATCTTGGGGGGGCAGGCAATCAGCCCCAGCATTTT
TRBJ2-7	.	few	TRBV27	CASSAPGTLSYEQYF	TGTGCCAGCAGTGCACCCGGGACTCTCTCCTACGAGCAGTACTTC
TRBJ1-5	TRBD1	few	TRBV7-6	CASSLDRGFNQPQHF	TGTGCCAGCAGCTTAGACAGGGGGTTCAATCAGCCCCAGCATTTT
TRBJ2-5	TRBD2	once	TRBV6-2/TRBV6-3	CASSVLAGGSRETQYF	TGTGCCAGCAGTGTACTAGCGGGGGGGTCTAGAGAGACCCAGTACTTC
TRBJ1-2	TRBD1	.	TRBV2	CASRAGTGEYYGYTF	TGTGCCAGCAGGGCCGGGACAGGGGAGTACTATGGCTACACCTTC
TRBJ2-7	.	.	TRBV5-5	CASRYGTISSYEQYF	TGTGCCAGCAGATACGGGACAATCTCGTCCTACGAGCAGTACTTC
TRBJ1-4	TRBD1	.	TRBV7-9	CASSLGTGATNEKLFF	TGTGCCAGCAGCTTAGGTACAGGGGCAACTAATGAAAAACTGTTTTTT
TRBJ2-3	.	.	TRBV27	CASSFIEGDTQYF	TGTGCCAGCAGTTTCATCGAGGGAGATACGCAGTATTTT
TRBJ2-3	TRBD2	.	TRBV6-2/TRBV6-3	CASSYGLAGRDTQYF	TGTGCCAGCAGTTACGGACTAGCGGGGCGAGATACGCAGTATTTT
TRBJ2-7	TRBD2	.	TRBV11-2	CASSLGGGRAYEQYF	TGTGCCAGCAGCTTAGGCGGCGGGAGGGCCTACGAGCAGTACTTC
TRBJ1-3	TRBD1	once	TRBV28	CASSFSGGAGNTIYF	TGTGCCAGCAGTTTTTCAGGGGGCGCTGGAAACACCATATATTTT
TRBJ2-7	.	once	TRBV5-4	CASSLDPGIYEQYF	TGTGCCAGCAGCTTGGATCCAGGGATCTACGAGCAGTACTTC
TRBJ1-6	.	.	TRBV12-5	CASGFFRAWSPLHF	TGTGCTAGTGGTTTCTTTCGCGCGTGGAGCCCCCTCCACTTT
TRBJ1-5	TRBD1	once	TRBV7-2	CASSLAQGAHQPQHF	TGTGCCAGCAGCTTAGCCCAGGGGGCTCATCAGCCCCAGCATTTT
TRBJ1-4	.	.	TRBV5-1	CASSPGRANEKLFF	TGCGCCAGCAGCCCGGGGAGGGCTAATGAAAAACTGTTTTTT
TRBJ1-1	TRBD1	once	TRBV5-1	CASSQGTGINTEAFF	TGCGCCAGCAGCCAGGGGACAGGGATAAACACTGAAGCTTTCTTT
TRBJ2-4	TRBD1	.	TRBV6-5	CASSPQGVAKNIQYF	TGTGCCAGCAGTCCACAGGGGGTAGCCAAAAACATTCAGTACTTC
TRBJ1-2	.	.	TRBV30	CAWSVRRRGGYTF	TGTGCCTGGAGTGTACGGCGAAGAGGAGGCTACACCTTC
TRBJ2-1	TRBD2	.	TRBV27	CASSQGTSGGPTRQFF	TGTGCCAGCAGCCAGGGGACTAGCGGGGGCCCCACAAGGCAGTTCTTC
TRBJ2-3	TRBD2	once	TRBV30	CAWSVRSRASGRKDTQYF	TGTGCCTGGAGTGTTCGTTCTCGTGCCAGCGGGAGGAAAGATACGCAGTATTTT
TRBJ2-2	TRBD2	.	TRBV7-2	CASSYSPSGGEANTGELFF	TGTGCCAGCAGCTACTCGCCTAGCGGGGGGGAAGCGAACACCGGGGAGCTGTTTTTT
TRBJ2-1	TRBD2	.	TRBV27	CASSWERLAGYNEQFF	TGTGCCAGCAGTTGGGAGAGACTAGCGGGTTACAATGAGCAGTTCTTC
TRBJ2-7	TRBD1	.	TRBV28	CASSSPGSGGFDEQYF	TGTGCCAGCAGTTCCCCCGGTTCAGGGGGCTTCGACGAGCAGTACTTC
TRBJ1-1	.	.	TRBV19	CASTQGHTEAFF	TGTGCCAGTACACAGGGCCACACTGAAGCTTTCTTT
TRBJ2-7	.	.	TRBV6-5	CASLSAAPTYEQYF	TGTGCCAGCCTCTCGGCAGCGCCGACCTACGAGCAGTACTTC
TRBJ2-3	.	.	TRBV5-6	CASSLASGTQYF	TGTGCCAGCAGCTTGGCGTCCGGGACGCAGTATTTT
TRBJ1-2	.	.	TRBV19	CASSIDRSDGSAVGYTF	TGTGCCAGTAGTATAGACCGGTCCGACGGAAGCGCGGTTGGCTACACCTTC
TRBJ2-7	.	once	TRBV5-3	CARSRRRGYYEQYF	TGTGCCAGAAGCCGTCGGAGGGGCTACTACGAGCAGTACTTC
TRBJ1-1	.	.	TRBV7-8	CASSLIQGQTEAFF	TGTGCCAGCAGCTTAATTCAGGGGCAAACTGAAGCTTTCTTT
TRBJ1-1	TRBD1	few	TRBV10-3	CAIRVDRENTEAFF	TGTGCCATCAGGGTAGACAGGGAAAACACTGAAGCTTTCTTT